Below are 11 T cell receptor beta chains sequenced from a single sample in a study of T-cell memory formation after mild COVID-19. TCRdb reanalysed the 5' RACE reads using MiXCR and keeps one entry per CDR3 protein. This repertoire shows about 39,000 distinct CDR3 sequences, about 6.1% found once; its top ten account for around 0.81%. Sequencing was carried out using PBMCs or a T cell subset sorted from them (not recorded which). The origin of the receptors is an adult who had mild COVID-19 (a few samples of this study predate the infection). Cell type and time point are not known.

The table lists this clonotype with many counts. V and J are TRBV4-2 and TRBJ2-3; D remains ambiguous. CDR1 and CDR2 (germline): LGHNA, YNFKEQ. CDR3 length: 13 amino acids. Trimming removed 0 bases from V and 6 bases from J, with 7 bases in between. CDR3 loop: CASSQDPRDTQYF. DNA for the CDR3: TGTGCCAGCAGCCAAGACCCCAGGGATACGCAGTATTTT.

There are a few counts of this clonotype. CDR3 region: CASSVAGEQFF. The DNA for the CDR3 is TGTGCCAGCAGCGTAGCGGGTGAGCAGTTCTTC. This sequence joins TRBV9 and TRBJ2-1; the D is unclear. The ends were cut back, 0 bases at V and 9 bases at J, with 4 bases in the middle. Germline V gene data show CDR1 as SGDLS and CDR2 as YYNGEE. The CDR3 totals 11 residues. Variable domain in full (rest from reference TRBV9 and TRBJ2-1): DSGVTQTPKHLITATGQRVTLRCSPRSGDLSVYWYQQSLDQGLQFLIQYYNGEERAKGNILERFSAQQFPDLHSELNLSSLELGDSALYFCASSVAGEQFFGPGTRLTVL.

The DNA for the CDR3 is TGTGCCAGCAGCTTGGGAGATACAGGGGGACGGGAGACCCAGTACTTC. Encoded protein: CASSLGDTGGRETQYF. The chain joins TRBV5-5 to TRBJ2-5; 8 nucleotides match TRBD1. Germline V gene lookup returns CDR1 SGHKS and CDR2 YYEKEE (reference sequence). V trimming: 0 bases; J trimming: 5 bases; junction bases outside the gene matches: 9. The CDR3 contains 16 residues.

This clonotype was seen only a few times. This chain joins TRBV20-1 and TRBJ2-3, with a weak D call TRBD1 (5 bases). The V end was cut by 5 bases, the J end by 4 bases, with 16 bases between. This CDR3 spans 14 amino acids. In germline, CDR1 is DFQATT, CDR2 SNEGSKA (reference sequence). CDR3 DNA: TGCAGTGCTCTGGGGCCCGAGCGCCCAGATACGCAGTATTTT. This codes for CSALGPERPDTQYF.

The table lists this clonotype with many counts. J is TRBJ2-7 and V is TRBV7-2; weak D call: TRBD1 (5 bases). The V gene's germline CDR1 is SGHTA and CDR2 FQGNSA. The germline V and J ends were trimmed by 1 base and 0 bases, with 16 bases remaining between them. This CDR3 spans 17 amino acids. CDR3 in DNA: TGTGCCAGCAGCTTAGACCGAAGGGGCCGGAGCTCCTACGAGCAGTACTTC. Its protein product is CASSLDRRGRSSYEQYF.

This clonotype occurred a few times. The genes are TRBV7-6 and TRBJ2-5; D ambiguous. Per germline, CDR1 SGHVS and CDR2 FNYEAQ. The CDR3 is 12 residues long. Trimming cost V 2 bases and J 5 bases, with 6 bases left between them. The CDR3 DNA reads TGTGCCAGCAGCTTAAATTGGGAGACCCAGTACTTC. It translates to CASSLNWETQYF.

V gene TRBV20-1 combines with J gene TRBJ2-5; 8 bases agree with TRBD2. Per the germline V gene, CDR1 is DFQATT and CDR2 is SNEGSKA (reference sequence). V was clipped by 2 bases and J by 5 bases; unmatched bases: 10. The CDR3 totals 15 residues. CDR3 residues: CSARSGTGGHETQYF. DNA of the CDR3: TGCAGTGCTAGATCGGGGACGGGAGGGCATGAGACCCAGTACTTC.

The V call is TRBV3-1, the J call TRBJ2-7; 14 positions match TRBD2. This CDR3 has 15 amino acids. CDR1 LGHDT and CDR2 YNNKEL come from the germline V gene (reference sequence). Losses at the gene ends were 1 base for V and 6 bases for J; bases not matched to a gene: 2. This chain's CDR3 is CASSQGGTSGGEQYF. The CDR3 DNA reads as TGTGCCAGCAGCCAAGGGGGGACTAGCGGGGGCGAGCAGTACTTC.

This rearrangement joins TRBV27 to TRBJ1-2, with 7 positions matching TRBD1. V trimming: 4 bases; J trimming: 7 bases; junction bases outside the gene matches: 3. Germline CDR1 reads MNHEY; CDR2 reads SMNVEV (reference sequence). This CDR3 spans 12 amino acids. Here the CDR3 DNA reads TGTGCCAGCAGTTCACAGGGGTTTGGCTACACCTTC. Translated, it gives CASSSQGFGYTF.

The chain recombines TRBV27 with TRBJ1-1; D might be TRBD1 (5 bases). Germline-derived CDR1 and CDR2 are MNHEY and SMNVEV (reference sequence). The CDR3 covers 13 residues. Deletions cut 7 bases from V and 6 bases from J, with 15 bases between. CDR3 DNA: TGTGCCAGCAAGATCGACAGCCGGGCTGAAGCTTTCTTT. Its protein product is CASKIDSRAEAFF.

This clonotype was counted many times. CDR3 sequence (DNA): TGTGCCAGCAGTCTTGCGGGGGGGGGCTCCTACGAGCAGTACTTC. This sequence encodes CASSLAGGGSYEQYF. The chain combines TRBV12-3 or TRBV12-4 with TRBJ2-7; 9 nucleotides agree with TRBD2. V trimming: 5 bases; J trimming: 0 bases; junction bases outside the gene matches: 5. The CDR3 extends over 15 amino acids.